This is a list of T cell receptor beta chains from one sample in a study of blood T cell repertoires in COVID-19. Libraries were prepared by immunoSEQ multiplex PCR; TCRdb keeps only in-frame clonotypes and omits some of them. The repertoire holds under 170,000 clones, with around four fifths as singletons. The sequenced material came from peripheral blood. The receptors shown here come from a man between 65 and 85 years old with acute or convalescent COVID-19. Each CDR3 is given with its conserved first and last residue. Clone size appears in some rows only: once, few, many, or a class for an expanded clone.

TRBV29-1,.,CSGEGTSGSRGTDTQYF
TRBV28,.,CASSLSIPGTGINTIYF
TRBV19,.,CASRPGQGGYNEQFF
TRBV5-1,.,CASSAGSSGSYEQFF
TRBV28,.,CASQTGGWEQYF
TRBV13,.,CASTYRDRNTGELFF
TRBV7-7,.,CASSTNLVPGELFF
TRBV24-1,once,CATSDLRALNTGELFF
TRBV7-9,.,CASDRGSTEAFF
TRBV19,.,CASSAGTGRNLLGEQFF
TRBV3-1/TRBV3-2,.,CASSQGYSGTGNSPLHF
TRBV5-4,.,CATMRADTQYF
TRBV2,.,CASSAGLNYEQYF
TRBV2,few,CASRPPGGAGNTEAFF
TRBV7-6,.,CASSLRATGVYNEQFF
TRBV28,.,CASSSGTGSQPQHF
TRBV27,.,CASSSGLAGAYNEQFF
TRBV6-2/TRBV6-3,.,CASSLGQGGYGYTF
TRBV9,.,CASNHRAAYNSPLHF
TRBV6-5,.,CASLGGGLPWDQHF
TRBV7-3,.,CASSLPSMLSTGELFF
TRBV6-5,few,CATGPGGENTIYF
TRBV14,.,CASRRSGVGPAYEQYF
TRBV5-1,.,CASTRDSIGRDSPLHF
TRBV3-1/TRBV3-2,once,CASSHETGEAFF
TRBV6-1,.,CASSEVGLARGYTF
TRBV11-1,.,CASSWGQAAETQYF
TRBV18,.,CASSPPSGNQPQHF
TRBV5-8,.,CASSLTGTSGNTIYF
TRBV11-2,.,CASSSRLAGGIENEQFF
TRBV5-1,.,CASSLDRDGGYTF
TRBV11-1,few,CASSRTGSAYEQYF
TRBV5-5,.,CASSPDRVTYNEQFF
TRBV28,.,CASSQTAGGLADTQYF